The next 2 T cell receptor beta chains were all read from a single sample in a study of CD8+ T cells in alopecia areata. Sequencing used cDNA as its template, made by extracting RNA and reverse transcribing it. Generated by immunoSEQ multiplex PCR, the TCRdb table keeps only in-frame clones and is missing some. The sample holds 140,000 to 150,000 clones, 40% to 65% seen once. Sequenced material: CD4+ T cells sorted from blood, taken at week 0. The receptors stem from a human donor with alopecia areata.

This chain joins TRBV9 and TRBJ2-1; 7 bases map to TRBD1. J was trimmed by 7 bases and V by 6 bases; bases with no gene match: 19. Germline CDR1 SGDLS, CDR2 YYNGEE. CDR3 length: 17 amino acids. The CDR3 sequence: CASTLDPTGVGGNEQFF. CDR3 nucleotide sequence: TGTGCCAGCACCTTAGACCCCACAGGGGTAGGAGGAAATGAGCAGTTCTTC.

The V and J genes are TRBV9 and TRBJ1-1; possibly TRBD1 for D (6 bases). The germline V gene encodes CDR1 SGDLS and CDR2 YYNGEE. V was trimmed by 0 bases and J by 4 bases, leaving 13 bases between them. The CDR3 spans 15 residues. The CDR3 bases are TGTGCCAGCAGCGTAGCCGGACAGCGAGGCACTGAAGCTTTCTTT. This translates into CASSVAGQRGTEAFF.